This record concerns one T cell receptor (beta chain) sequence. Profiling relied on immunoSEQ multiplex PCR, and the TCRdb table lists in-frame clones only, not all of them. The data show some 47,000 clones, 90% to 95% seen once. This CDR3 region has 15 residues. Trimming removed 6 bases from V and 2 bases from J; junction bases left unmatched: 9. From germline, CDR1 is MNHNY and CDR2 SVGAGI (reference sequence). The data derive from a study of T cells in tuberculosis. The sequenced sample consisted of PBMCs. The sequence was collected from a donor between 10 and 35 years old with latent tuberculosis or without tuberculosis infection. The gene calls are TRBV6-6 and TRBJ1-2, with 7 bases identical to TRBD1. CDR3 protein: CASRTTTTGNYGYTF. The DNA for the CDR3 is TGTGCCAGCAGAACGACCACGACAGGGAACTATGGCTACACCTTC.